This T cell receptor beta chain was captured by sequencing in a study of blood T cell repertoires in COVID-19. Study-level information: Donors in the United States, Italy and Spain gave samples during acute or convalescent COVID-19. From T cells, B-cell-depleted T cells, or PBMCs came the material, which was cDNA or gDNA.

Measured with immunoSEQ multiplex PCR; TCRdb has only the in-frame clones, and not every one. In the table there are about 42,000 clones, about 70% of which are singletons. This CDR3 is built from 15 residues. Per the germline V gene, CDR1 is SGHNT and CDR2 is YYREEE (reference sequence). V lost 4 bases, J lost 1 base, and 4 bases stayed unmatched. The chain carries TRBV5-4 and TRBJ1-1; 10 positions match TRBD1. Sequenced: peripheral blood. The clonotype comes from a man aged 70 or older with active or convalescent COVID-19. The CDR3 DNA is TGTGCCAGCAGCCGCGGGACAGGGGAGAACACTGAAGCTTTCTTT. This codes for CASSRGTGENTEAFF.